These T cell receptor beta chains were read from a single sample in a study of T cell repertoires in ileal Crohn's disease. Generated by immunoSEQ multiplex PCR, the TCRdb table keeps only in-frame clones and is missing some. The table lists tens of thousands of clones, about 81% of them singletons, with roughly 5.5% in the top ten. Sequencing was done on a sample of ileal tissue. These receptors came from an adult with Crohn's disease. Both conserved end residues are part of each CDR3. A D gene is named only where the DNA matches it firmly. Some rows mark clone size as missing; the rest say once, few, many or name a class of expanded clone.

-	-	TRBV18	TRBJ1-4	TGTGCCAGCTCACCCGGTAGTGACAGATCCATGGGGAAACTGTTTTTT	CASSPGSDRSMGKLFF
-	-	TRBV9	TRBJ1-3	TGTGCCAGCAGCGTAGCAGGGGCTGGCTACTCTGGAAACACCATATATTTT	CASSVAGAGYSGNTIYF
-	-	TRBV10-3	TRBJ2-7	TGTGCCATCAGCGGACATCCGACCTACGAGCAGTACTTC	CAISGHPTYEQYF
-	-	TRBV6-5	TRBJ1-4	TGTGCCATCGCCCCGGGGGTCGCAACTAATGAAAAACTGTTTTTT	CAIAPGVATNEKLFF
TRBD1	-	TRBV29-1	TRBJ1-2	TGCAGCGTTGAAGATCAGACAGGGATGGGCGGCTACACCTTC	CSVEDQTGMGGYTF
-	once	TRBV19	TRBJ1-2	TGTGCCAGTAGTCTGACAGCCCGGGTTTATGGCTACACCTTC	CASSLTARVYGYTF
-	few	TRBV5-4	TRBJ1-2	TGTGCCAGCAGCTTGGGGGACATCACTAACTATGGCTACACCTTC	CASSLGDITNYGYTF
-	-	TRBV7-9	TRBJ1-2	TGTGCCAGCAGCCCCTTAGGCGGACTAGGAGGCTACACCTTC	CASSPLGGLGGYTF
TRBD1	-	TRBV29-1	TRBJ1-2	TGCAGCGTTGAAGGCGACAGGGGGCGAACCTATGGCTACACCTTC	CSVEGDRGRTYGYTF
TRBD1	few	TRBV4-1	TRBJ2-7	TGCGCCAGCAGCCTGGGACAGGGGGCGCGAGAGCAGTACTTC	CASSLGQGAREQYF
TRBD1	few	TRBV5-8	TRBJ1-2	TGTGCCAGCAGCCCGACCGGGCAGGGGGCATCGACGGATGGCTACACCTTC	CASSPTGQGASTDGYTF
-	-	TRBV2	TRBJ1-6	TGTGCCAGCAGGGTTAACCGGGGGAGCCTCCACTTT	CASRVNRGSLHF
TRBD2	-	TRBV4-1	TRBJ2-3	TGCGCCAGCAGCCAAGGCATCCAGCGGGGAAGAGGAGAGGATACGCAGTATTTT	CASSQGIQRGRGEDTQYF
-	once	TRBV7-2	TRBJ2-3	TGTGCCAGCACCGTGGACTTTTCAACAGATACGCAGTATTTT	CASTVDFSTDTQYF
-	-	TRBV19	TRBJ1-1	TGTGCCAGTAGTACGCGACAGAGATCTAACACTGAAGCTTTCTTT	CASSTRQRSNTEAFF
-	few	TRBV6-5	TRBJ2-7	TGTGCCAGCAGTTACTCGGCAGCTGGAGGATACGAGCAGTACTTC	CASSYSAAGGYEQYF
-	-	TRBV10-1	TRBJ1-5	TGCGCCAGCAAGTTACAGGGACGGGGCAATCAGCCCCAGCATTTT	CASKLQGRGNQPQHF
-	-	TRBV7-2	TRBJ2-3	TGTGCCAGCAGCTTTAGCAGTCCCCCCGATACGCAGTATTTT	CASSFSSPPDTQYF
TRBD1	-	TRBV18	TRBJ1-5	TGTGCCAGCTCCCCCGGGACAGCCCCTAATCAGCCCCAGCATTTT	CASSPGTAPNQPQHF
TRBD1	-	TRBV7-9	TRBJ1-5	TGTGCCAGCAGCCCAGGGACAGATTATAGCAATCAGCCCCAGCATTTT	CASSPGTDYSNQPQHF
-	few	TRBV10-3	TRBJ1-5	TGTGCATCGACCGGGGAAGGCAATCAGCCCCAGCATTTT	CASTGEGNQPQHF
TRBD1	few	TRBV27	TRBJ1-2	TGTGCCAGCAATCGAAAGGGGACAGGGACGGTATATGGCTACACCTTC	CASNRKGTGTVYGYTF
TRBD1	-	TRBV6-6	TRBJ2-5	TGTGCCAGCAGTTACCCCGGACAGGGAGAGACCCAGTACTTC	CASSYPGQGETQYF
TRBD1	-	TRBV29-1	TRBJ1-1	TGCAGCGTTGAGGACAGGGCCATGAACACTGAAGCTTTCTTT	CSVEDRAMNTEAFF
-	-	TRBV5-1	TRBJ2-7	TGCGCCAGCAGCCCTTCGACAGGCCTTCCCTACTACGAGCAGTACTTC	CASSPSTGLPYYEQYF
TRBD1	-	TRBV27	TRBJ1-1	TGTGCCAGCAGTCCTAGGACAGGGTCCATGAACACTGAAGCTTTCTTT	CASSPRTGSMNTEAFF
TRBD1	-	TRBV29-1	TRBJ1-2	TGCAGCGTTGCCCAGGGGGCGGACTACACCTTC	CSVAQGADYTF
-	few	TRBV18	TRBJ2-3	TGTGCCAGCTCACCGCTCGGGGGAAGCACAGATACGCAGTATTTT	CASSPLGGSTDTQYF
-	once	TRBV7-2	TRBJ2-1	TGTGCCAGCAGCTTAGGGGGTCGGGGGACCTACTTCCCCTACAATGAGCAGTTCTTC	CASSLGGRGTYFPYNEQFF
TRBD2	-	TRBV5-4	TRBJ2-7	TGTGCCAGCAGTTTAGGACTAGCGGGGGGCCCGGTATTC	CASSLGLAGGPVF
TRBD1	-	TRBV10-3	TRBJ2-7	TGTGCCATCAGCGCCGGGGACAGAGGCTACGAGCAGTACTTC	CAISAGDRGYEQYF
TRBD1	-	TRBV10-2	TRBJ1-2	TGCGCCAGCAGTCCGGGACAGGGTAACTATGGCTACACCTTC	CASSPGQGNYGYTF
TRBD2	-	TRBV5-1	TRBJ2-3	TGCGCCAGCACCGCGGGACTAGCGAGGAGCACAGATACGCAGTATTTT	CASTAGLARSTDTQYF
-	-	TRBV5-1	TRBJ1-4	TGCGCCAGCAGCCCTACGCCCCCAGGCGCAACTAATGAAAAACTGTTTTTT	CASSPTPPGATNEKLFF
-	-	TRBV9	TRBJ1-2	TGTGCCAGCAGCGAGCGGGACTCCCCTGAGATGGGCACCTTC	CASSERDSPEMGTF
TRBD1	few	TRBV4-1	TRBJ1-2	TGCGCCAGCAGCCAATTTCGGGACAGGGGGGCTGGCTACACCTTC	CASSQFRDRGAGYTF
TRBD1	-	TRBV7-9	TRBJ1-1	TGTGCCAGTGGGAGACAGGGAATGACGGGGACTGAAGCTTTCTTT	CASGRQGMTGTEAFF
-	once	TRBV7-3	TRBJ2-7	TGTGCCAGCAGCCCCTACCCCCCGGGGGTCTACGAGCAGTACTTC	CASSPYPPGVYEQYF
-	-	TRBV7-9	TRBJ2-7	TGTGCCAGCAGCCCAGGCGGGGAGGCCTACGAGCAGTACTTC	CASSPGGEAYEQYF
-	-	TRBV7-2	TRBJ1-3	TGTGCCAGCACCCCGAGGCGACCTGGAAACACCATATATTTT	CASTPRRPGNTIYF
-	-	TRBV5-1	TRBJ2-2	TGCGCCAGCAGCTTCCTAGGCGGGGAGCTGTTTTTT	CASSFLGGELFF
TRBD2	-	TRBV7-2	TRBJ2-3	TGTGCCAGCAGCCAAACTAGCGGGGGGGGAGATACGCAGTATTTT	CASSQTSGGGDTQYF
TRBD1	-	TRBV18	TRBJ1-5	TGTGCCAGCTCACCACCGGGAGGAGGGCAGGGGGATCAGCCCCAGCATTTT	CASSPPGGGQGDQPQHF
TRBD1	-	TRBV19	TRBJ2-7	TGTGCCAGTAGTATAGATCAGGGGGCGGCTAATTACGAGCAGTACTTC	CASSIDQGAANYEQYF